The rows below give T cell receptor beta chains drawn from one sample of a study of T cells after yellow fever vaccination. TCRdb reanalysed the 5' RACE reads using MiXCR and keeps one entry per CDR3 protein. The sample lists about 320,000 distinct CDR3 sequences, 3.5% to 4.5% occurring once. The starting material was PBMCs, obtained 15 days after the yellow fever booster vaccination. The receptors here all came from a man between 18 and 29 years old who received the YFV17D yellow fever vaccine. Both conserved end residues are part of each CDR3. Fields, in order: D gene, clone size, J gene, V gene, CDR3 DNA, CDR3 protein. The D gene is left open where the match is weak. A row's size may be missing; if present it is once, few, many or a size class.

>TRBD1|once|TRBJ1-1|TRBV7-9
TGTGCCAGCAGCTTAGGGGTAGGGGGCTTCACTGAAGCTTTCTTT
CASSLGVGGFTEAFF
>TRBD2|.|TRBJ2-2|TRBV15
TGTGCCACCAGCGGCTACGGGACTAGCACTCAGGGGCCCACCGGGGAGCTGTTTTTT
CATSGYGTSTQGPTGELFF
>.|few|TRBJ1-2|TRBV5-6
TGTGCCAGCAGCCCCGTCCCCTCTGGGGGTGACTATGGCTACACCTTC
CASSPVPSGGDYGYTF
>.|few|TRBJ2-7|TRBV12-3/TRBV12-4
TGTGCCAGCAGTCCAGGTCATGCATCCGGCGAGCAGTACTTC
CASSPGHASGEQYF
>.|few|TRBJ2-5|TRBV7-2
TGTGCCAGCAGCTTAGCGCGGACTATGGAGACCCAGTACTTC
CASSLARTMETQYF
>.|.|TRBJ2-1|TRBV6-2/TRBV6-3
TGTGCCAGCAGTTACGGGGTGAACAATGAGCAGTTCTTC
CASSYGVNNEQFF
>.|few|TRBJ1-4|TRBV12-3/TRBV12-4
TGTGCCAGCGGGAGGGCGGGGCTCGGTGAAAAACTGTTTTTT
CASGRAGLGEKLFF
>.|many|TRBJ1-5|TRBV7-8
TGTGCCAGCAGCTTAGGACGGCTTAGCAATCAGCCCCAGCATTTT
CASSLGRLSNQPQHF
>.|.|TRBJ2-5|TRBV27
TGTGCCAGCACTTCGACCCTCCAAGAGACCCAGTACTTC
CASTSTLQETQYF
>.|many|TRBJ2-4|TRBV5-1
TGCGCCAGCAGTGACGCGTACGGAAACATTCAGTACTTC
CASSDAYGNIQYF
>.|.|TRBJ1-1|TRBV9
TGTGCCAGCAGGAAAATCGGGGGGGTGAACACTGAAGCTTTCTTT
CASRKIGGVNTEAFF
>.|few|TRBJ2-3|TRBV6-5
TGTGCCAGCAGTCCACCCGCTGGGAATACGCAGTATTTT
CASSPPAGNTQYF
>.|.|TRBJ1-1|TRBV12-3/TRBV12-4
TGTGCCAGCAGACAATATACCGGGACATGGAACACTGAAGCTTTCTTT
CASRQYTGTWNTEAFF
>.|.|TRBJ1-3|TRBV4-1
TGCGCCAGCAGCATTGCCGGAAACACCATATATTTT
CASSIAGNTIYF
>.|few|TRBJ1-4|TRBV7-9
TGTGCCAGCAGCGCCGGGCCCCAACATGAAAAACTGTTTTTT
CASSAGPQHEKLFF
>.|.|TRBJ2-1|TRBV4-2
TGTGCCAGCAGCCCCGAGGGGGGGGCAGGCAATGAGCAGTTCTTC
CASSPEGGAGNEQFF
>.|many|TRBJ2-7|TRBV7-2
TGTGCCAGCAGGGAAGAGGCTGGGGGCGAGCAGTACTTC
CASREEAGGEQYF
>.|few|TRBJ2-3|TRBV4-1
TGCGCCAGCAGCCAAGGGCCCAGCCGCACAGATACGCAGTATTTT
CASSQGPSRTDTQYF
>.|few|TRBJ1-5|TRBV6-2/TRBV6-3
TGTGCCAGCAGACCCCCGGCAGCTTATCAGCCCCAGCATTTT
CASRPPAAYQPQHF
>.|many|TRBJ2-1|TRBV5-6
TGTGCCAGCATTGCGGGGCCTAACAATGAGCAGTTCTTC
CASIAGPNNEQFF
>TRBD2|many|TRBJ2-3|TRBV27
TGTGCCAGCAGTTCCCCTTGGACTAGCGGGGGGGGTTATACGCAGTATTTT
CASSSPWTSGGGYTQYF
>.|few|TRBJ2-7|TRBV9
TGTGCCAGCAGCGTAGACCGGGGAGCGTTCTACGAGCAGTACTTC
CASSVDRGAFYEQYF
>TRBD1|many|TRBJ1-1|TRBV12-3/TRBV12-4
TGTGCCAGCAGTTTAGGCAGGGGGTACACTGAAGCTTTCTTT
CASSLGRGYTEAFF
>TRBD1|.|TRBJ1-2|TRBV5-1
TGCGCCAGCAGCTTGGGGGACAGGGCGCACTATGGCTACACCTTC
CASSLGDRAHYGYTF
>.|.|TRBJ2-5|TRBV6-2/TRBV6-3
TGTGCCAGCAGTTACTCTGGCACGGAAGAGACCCAGTACTTC
CASSYSGTEETQYF
>.|few|TRBJ2-5|TRBV20-1
TGCAGTGCTAGAGAACTAGCCGGCGGAGAGACCCAGTACTTC
CSARELAGGETQYF
>.|many|TRBJ2-1|TRBV6-2/TRBV6-3
TGTGCCAGCAATTTTGTGGCTACGCCACAATACGAGCAGTTCTTC
CASNFVATPQYEQFF
>TRBD1|.|TRBJ1-1|TRBV28
TGTGCCAGCAGTTGGACAGGGCAGATCACTGAAGCTTTCTTT
CASSWTGQITEAFF
>.|few|TRBJ2-5|TRBV6-5
TGTGCCACCTCGGGTAGTGGAGAGACCCAGTACTTC
CATSGSGETQYF
>TRBD2|many|TRBJ2-5|TRBV10-3
TGTGCCATCAGTGGTACCACGGGGGGACGACAAGAGACCCAGTACTTC
CAISGTTGGRQETQYF
>TRBD1|few|TRBJ1-1|TRBV29-1
TGCAGCGTCGAGGGCCGCGTCCGGGACAGGGGAGGTCGTACGACTGAAGCTTTCTTT
CSVEGRVRDRGGRTTEAFF
>TRBD1|many|TRBJ2-6|TRBV6-5
TGTTCCAGCAGACGTATGACAGGGGGCGATAGGGCCAACGTCCTGACTTTC
CSSRRMTGGDRANVLTF